This TCR beta chain is from a study of Ad26.COV2.S vaccination and SARS-CoV-2 variants. Study details: Participants got Ad26.COV2.S intramuscularly, once or twice 56 days apart.

This clone was observed once. Its specificity is not known. Study-wide results and caveats: Measures of TCR breadth and depth may have fallen short of total T cell responses.

This CDR3 contains 16 residues. The germline V gene has CDR1 PRHDT and CDR2 FYEKMQ (reference sequence). Deletions cut 6 bases from V and 8 bases from J, with 20 bases between. As to treatment: about 20 received Ad26.COV2.S at low or high dose, single or two shots; about 5 received placebo; per-sample allocation not given. Following the first vaccine or placebo injection, samples were taken on day 63. Profiling relied on immunoSEQ multiplex PCR, and the TCRdb table lists in-frame clones only, not all of them. The data contain 300,000 to 400,000 clones, approximately 90% of them singletons. The TCR comes from a person between 18 and 65 years old who received the Ad26.COV2.S COVID-19 vaccine or a placebo. V and J are TRBV13 and TRBJ1-6; possible D gene TRBD1, 5 bases. Sample: peripheral blood, taken in a trial of Ad26.COV2.S vaccine versus placebo. The chain's CDR3 is CASSIQQGIGDSPLHF. The CDR3 DNA sequence: TGTGCCAGCAGTATCCAGCAGGGAATCGGGGATTCACCCCTCCACTTT.